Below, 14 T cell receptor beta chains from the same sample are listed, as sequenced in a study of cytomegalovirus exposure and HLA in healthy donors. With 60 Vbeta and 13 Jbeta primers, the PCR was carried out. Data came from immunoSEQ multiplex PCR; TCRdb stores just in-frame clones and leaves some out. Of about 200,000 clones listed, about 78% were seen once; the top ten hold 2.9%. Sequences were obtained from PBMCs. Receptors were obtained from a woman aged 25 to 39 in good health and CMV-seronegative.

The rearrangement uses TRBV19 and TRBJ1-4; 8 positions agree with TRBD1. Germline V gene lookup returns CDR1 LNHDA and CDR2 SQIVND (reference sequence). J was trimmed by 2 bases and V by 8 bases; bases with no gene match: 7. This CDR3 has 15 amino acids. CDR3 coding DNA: TGTGCCAGTTACCAGGGGGCCAGGACTAATGAAAAACTGTTTTTT. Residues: CASYQGARTNEKLFF.

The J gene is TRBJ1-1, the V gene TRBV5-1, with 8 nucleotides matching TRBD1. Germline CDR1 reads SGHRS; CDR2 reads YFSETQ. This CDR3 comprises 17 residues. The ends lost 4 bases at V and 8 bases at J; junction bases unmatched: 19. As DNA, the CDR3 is TGCGCCAGCAGCCGACGCCAGCGGTCCGCAGGGGGCACAGAAGCTTTCTTT. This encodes CASSRRQRSAGGTEAFF.

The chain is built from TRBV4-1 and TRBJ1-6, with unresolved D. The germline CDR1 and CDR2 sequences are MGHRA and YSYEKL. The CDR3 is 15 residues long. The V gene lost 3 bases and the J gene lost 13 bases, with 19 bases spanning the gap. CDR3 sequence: CASSHPSSIINPLHF. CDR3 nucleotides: TGCGCCAGCAGCCATCCAAGCTCGATTATAAACCCCCTCCACTTT.

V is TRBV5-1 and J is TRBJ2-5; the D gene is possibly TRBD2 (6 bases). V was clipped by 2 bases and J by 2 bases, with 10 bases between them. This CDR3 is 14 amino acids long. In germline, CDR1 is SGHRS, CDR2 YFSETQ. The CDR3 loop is CASSFGGVQETQYF. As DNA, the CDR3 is TGCGCCAGCAGCTTCGGAGGGGTACAAGAGACCCAGTACTTC.

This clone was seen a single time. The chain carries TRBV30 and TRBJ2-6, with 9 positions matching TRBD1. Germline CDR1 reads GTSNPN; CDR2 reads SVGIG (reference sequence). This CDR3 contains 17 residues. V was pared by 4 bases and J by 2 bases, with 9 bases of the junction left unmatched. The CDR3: CAWKVGQGKAGANVLTF. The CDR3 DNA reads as TGTGCCTGGAAAGTAGGACAGGGGAAGGCTGGGGCCAACGTCCTGACTTTC.

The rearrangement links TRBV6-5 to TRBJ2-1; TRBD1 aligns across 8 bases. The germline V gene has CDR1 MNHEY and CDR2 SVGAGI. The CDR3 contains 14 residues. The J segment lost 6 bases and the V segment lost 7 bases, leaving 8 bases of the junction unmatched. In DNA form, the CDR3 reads TGTGCCAGCACTGCAGGGGGCGCGGCCAATGAGCAGTTCTTC. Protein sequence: CASTAGGAANEQFF.

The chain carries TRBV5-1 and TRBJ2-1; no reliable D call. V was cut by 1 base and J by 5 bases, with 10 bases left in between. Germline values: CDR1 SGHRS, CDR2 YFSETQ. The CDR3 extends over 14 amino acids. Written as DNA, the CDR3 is TGCGCCAGCAGCTTGTTTACAGCCCACAATGAGCAGTTCTTC. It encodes CASSLFTAHNEQFF. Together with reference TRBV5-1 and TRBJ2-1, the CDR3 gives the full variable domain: KAGVTQTPRYLIKTRGQQVTLSCSPISGHRSVSWYQQTPGQGLQFLFEYFSETQRNKGNFPGRFSGRQFSNSRSEMNVSTLELGDSALYLCASSLFTAHNEQFFGPGTRLTVL.

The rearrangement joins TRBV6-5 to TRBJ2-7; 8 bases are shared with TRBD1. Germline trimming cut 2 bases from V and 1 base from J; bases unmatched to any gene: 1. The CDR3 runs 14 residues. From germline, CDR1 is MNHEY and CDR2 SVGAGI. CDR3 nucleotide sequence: TGTGCCAGCAGTTACCGGACAGGGTCCTACGAGCAGTACTTC. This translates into CASSYRTGSYEQYF.

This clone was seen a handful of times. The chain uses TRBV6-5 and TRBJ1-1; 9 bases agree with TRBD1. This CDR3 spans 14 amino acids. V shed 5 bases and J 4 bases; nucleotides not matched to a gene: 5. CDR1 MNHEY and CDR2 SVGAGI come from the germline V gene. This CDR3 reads CASSTGQGLTEAFF. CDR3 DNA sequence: TGTGCCAGCAGTACGGGACAGGGACTCACTGAAGCTTTCTTT.

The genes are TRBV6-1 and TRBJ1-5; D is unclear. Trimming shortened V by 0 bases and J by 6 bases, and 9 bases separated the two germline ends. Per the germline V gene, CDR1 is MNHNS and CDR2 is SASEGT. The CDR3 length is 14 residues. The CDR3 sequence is CASSEAEGSQPQHF. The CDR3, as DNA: TGTGCCAGCAGTGAAGCGGAAGGGAGTCAGCCCCAGCATTTT.

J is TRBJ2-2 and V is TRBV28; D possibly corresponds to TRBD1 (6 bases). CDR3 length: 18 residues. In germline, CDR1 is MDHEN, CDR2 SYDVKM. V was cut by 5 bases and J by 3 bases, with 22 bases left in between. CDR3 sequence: CASSPILGDTGDTGELFF. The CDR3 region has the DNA TGTGCCAGCAGTCCCATTTTGGGGGACACCGGGGACACCGGGGAGCTGTTTTTT.

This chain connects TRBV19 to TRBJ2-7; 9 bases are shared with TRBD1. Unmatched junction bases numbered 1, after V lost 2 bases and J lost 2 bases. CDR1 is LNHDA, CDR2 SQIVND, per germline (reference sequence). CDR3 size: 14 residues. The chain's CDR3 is CASSITGGPYEQYF. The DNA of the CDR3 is TGTGCCAGTAGTATAACAGGGGGCCCCTACGAGCAGTACTTC.

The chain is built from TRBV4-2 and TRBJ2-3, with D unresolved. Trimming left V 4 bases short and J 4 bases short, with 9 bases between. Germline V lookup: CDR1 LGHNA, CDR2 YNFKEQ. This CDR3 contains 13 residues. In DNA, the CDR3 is TGTGCCAGCAGCCCGCAACTCGCAGATACGCAGTATTTT. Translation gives CASSPQLADTQYF.

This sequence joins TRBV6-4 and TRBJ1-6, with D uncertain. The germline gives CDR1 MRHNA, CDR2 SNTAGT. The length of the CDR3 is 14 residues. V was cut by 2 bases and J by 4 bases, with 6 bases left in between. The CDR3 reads CASSDEPYNSPLHF. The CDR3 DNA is TGTGCCAGCAGTGACGAGCCTTATAATTCACCCCTCCACTTT.